This T cell receptor beta chain stems from a study of blood T cells in healthy people across ages. Details on this clonotype: Its antigen is not identified.

Overall study results and limits: The donors' CMV status was not determined, possibly confounding changes in expanded clonotypes. Strongly correlated with naive T cell percentage was TCR beta diversity. Diversity figures derived from one million T cells were judged to underestimate the true value.

A second PCR, run for roughly 7 to 12 cycles, used a sample-barcoded 5' primer plus a J-beta primer mix. TCRdb re-called the 5' RACE reads through MiXCR, storing one row per CDR3 protein. Of 800,000 to 950,000 distinct CDR3 sequences listed, just under 30% were seen once; the top ten hold roughly 10%. Per individual sample, total RNA of at least 5 micrograms was extracted. Germline V lookup: CDR1 DFQATT, CDR2 SNEGSKA (reference sequence). Trimming took off 2 bases at V and 5 bases at J, with 15 bases between the two ends. There are 14 residues in the CDR3. This sample was also put to use in a study of T cells of mothers and their children.

This chain joins TRBV20-1 and TRBJ1-1; D might be TRBD1 (5 bases). This TCR derives from a woman aged 40 to 50 in good health. The sample comprised blood. The CDR3, as DNA: TGCAGTGCTAGACGGGCGGGGGGAACGACTGAAGCTTTCTTT. It specifies CSARRAGGTTEAFF.